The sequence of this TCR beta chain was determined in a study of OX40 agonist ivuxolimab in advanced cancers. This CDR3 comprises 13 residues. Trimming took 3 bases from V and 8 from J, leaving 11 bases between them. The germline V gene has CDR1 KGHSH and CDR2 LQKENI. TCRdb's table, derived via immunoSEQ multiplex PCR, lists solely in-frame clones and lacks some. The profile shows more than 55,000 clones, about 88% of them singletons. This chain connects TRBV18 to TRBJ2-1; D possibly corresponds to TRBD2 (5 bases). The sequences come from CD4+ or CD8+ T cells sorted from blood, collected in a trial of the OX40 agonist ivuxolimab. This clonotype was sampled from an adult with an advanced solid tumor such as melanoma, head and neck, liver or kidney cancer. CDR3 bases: TGTGCCAGCTCACCCCCGTTGGGAGATGAGCAGTTCTTC. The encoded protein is CASSPPLGDEQFF.